This TCR beta chain appears in the sequencing data of a study of Ad26.COV2.S vaccination and SARS-CoV-2 variants. Study-level background: Once, or twice with 56 days between doses, Ad26.COV2.S was given intramuscularly. Study-wide results and limits: Spike-specific TCR breadth was greater in vaccine than placebo recipients. Vaccine and placebo recipients had similar non-spike TCR breadth.

A note on this clone: Its antigen remains unknown.

This CDR3 region has 15 residues. Deletions cut 4 bases from V and 2 bases from J, with 15 bases between. Germline CDR1 is SGHRS and CDR2 is YFSETQ. Stated treatment: 15 to 20 received Ad26.COV2.S at low or high dose, single or two shots; 5 received placebo; per-sample allocation not given. Day 63 following the first vaccine or placebo injection was when the samples were taken. Vaccination employed an Ad26 vector expressing the Wuhan-strain SARS-CoV-2 spike. Using immunoSEQ multiplex PCR, the repertoire was profiled, and TCRdb retains in-frame clones only, with some absent. The sample has about 350,000 clones; roughly 81% are singletons.

Specimen: peripheral blood, collected in a trial of Ad26.COV2.S vaccine versus placebo. The V call is TRBV5-1, the J call TRBJ1-2; no definite D call. The sequence came from a person aged 18 to 65 who received the Ad26.COV2.S COVID-19 vaccine or a placebo. In nucleotides, the CDR3 is TGCGCCAGCAGCCAGCTTGGGTATCGGAACTATGGCTACACCTTC. This encodes CASSQLGYRNYGYTF.